One sample yielded the 31 T cell receptor beta chains listed below, sequenced in a study of blood T cells in healthy people across ages. For the second PCR, which ran for about 6 to 11 cycles, a sample-barcoded 5' primer and a J-beta primer mix were used. Each CDR3 protein is one row after TCRdb ran MiXCR on the 5' RACE reads. The data show roughly 1,800,000 distinct CDR3 sequences, roughly 52% seen once. Sequenced: blood. These receptors were obtained from a woman in her thirties or forties in good health.

This sequence joins TRBV5-1 and TRBJ2-1; tentative D call: TRBD2 (6 bases). The CDR3 runs 12 residues. In germline, CDR1 is SGHRS, CDR2 YFSETQ. With 4 bases removed from V and 14 bases from J, the gap between germline ends came to 16 bases. For the CDR3, the DNA is TGCGCCAGCAGCGGGGACTCGGCAGTTGAGTTCTTC. This sequence encodes CASSGDSAVEFF.

The rearrangement links TRBV4-3 to TRBJ1-2, with D possibly matching TRBD1 (6 bases). CDR1 is LGHNA and CDR2 is YSLEER in the germline V gene. V was clipped by 1 base and J by 0 bases, with 9 bases between them. The CDR3 covers 15 residues. The DNA for the CDR3 is TGCGCCAGCAGCCAAGGGGACAAAGCTAACTATGGCTACACCTTC. Translating it yields CASSQGDKANYGYTF.

The chain links TRBV6-5 to TRBJ1-6; tentatively, D is TRBD1 (6 bases). Trimming cost V 2 bases and J 2 bases, with 13 bases left between them. CDR1 MNHEY and CDR2 SVGAGI come from the germline V gene. This CDR3 contains 17 residues. The CDR3 here is CASSYRGGAPYNSPLHF. For the CDR3, the DNA is TGTGCCAGCAGTTACAGGGGGGGTGCCCCCTATAATTCACCCCTCCACTTT.

The V gene is TRBV10-3, the J gene TRBJ1-2, with D unclear. This CDR3 has 14 amino acids. V lost 2 bases to trimming and J lost 4 bases, with 11 bases between them. Germline-derived CDR1 and CDR2 are ENHRY and SYGVKD. CDR3 sequence reads: CAISEARTPYGYTF. CDR3 sequence (DNA): TGTGCCATCAGTGAGGCGCGAACCCCCTATGGCTACACCTTC.

This rearrangement joins TRBV29-1 to TRBJ1-2; D ambiguous. CDR1 and CDR2 from the germline V gene are SQVTM and ANQGSEA. Trimming took off 1 base at V and 6 bases at J, with 9 bases between the two ends. CDR3 length: 12 amino acids. DNA for the CDR3: TGCAGCGTTGAAGTTCCCCCAAATGGCTACACCTTC. This translates into CSVEVPPNGYTF.

The chain is built from TRBV7-9 and TRBJ1-6; D call uncertain. Germline V lookup: CDR1 SEHNR, CDR2 FQNEAQ (reference sequence). The length of the CDR3 is 14 residues. Trimming removed 7 bases from V and 6 bases from J, with 13 bases in between. The CDR3 spells CASTPSGSNSPLHF. In nucleotides, the CDR3 is TGTGCCAGCACCCCTTCGGGTTCTAATTCACCCCTCCACTTT.

This sequence joins TRBV9 and TRBJ1-1; 8 bases map to TRBD1. Losses at the gene ends were 2 bases for V and 0 bases for J; bases not matched to a gene: 9. Germline loops: CDR1 SGDLS, CDR2 YYNGEE. This CDR3 is 17 amino acids long. For the CDR3, the DNA is TGTGCCAGCAGCGTTTCGCCGATGGGACAGGTGAACACTGAAGCTTTCTTT. Amino acid sequence: CASSVSPMGQVNTEAFF.

The rearrangement joins TRBV6-6 to TRBJ1-1; 7 positions match TRBD1. V dropped 6 bases and J dropped 4; count of bases not matched to a gene: 11. The germline V gene encodes CDR1 MNHNY and CDR2 SVGAGI (reference sequence). This CDR3 is 15 amino acids long. The DNA of the CDR3 is TGTGCCAGCAGCCTCAGACAGGGCGGGCGCACTGAAGCTTTCTTT. This gives the protein CASSLRQGGRTEAFF.

The V and J genes are TRBV7-2 and TRBJ1-5; 7 positions match TRBD1. This CDR3 spans 15 amino acids. Germline-derived CDR1 and CDR2 are SGHTA and FQGNSA. V was pared by 3 bases and J by 1 base, with 3 bases of the junction left unmatched. DNA of the CDR3: TGTGCCAGCAGCTTTACAGGGGAGAGCAATCAGCCCCAGCATTTT. Translated, it gives CASSFTGESNQPQHF.

The chain couples TRBV5-5 to TRBJ2-1; 7 bases are shared with TRBD1. The CDR3 totals 15 residues. CDR1 is SGHKS and CDR2 is YYEKEE in the germline V gene (reference sequence). V trimming: 7 bases; J trimming: 5 bases; junction bases outside the gene matches: 12. The chain's CDR3 is CASVVHRGRDNEQFF. The CDR3 bases are TGTGCCAGCGTTGTCCACAGGGGTCGAGACAATGAGCAGTTCTTC.

This rearrangement joins TRBV3-1 to TRBJ2-3, with D uncertain. The CDR3 covers 14 residues. From germline, CDR1 is LGHDT and CDR2 YNNKEL (reference sequence). Between the trimmed V and J ends, which lost 4 bases and 4 bases, there was a span of 12 bases. Here the CDR3 reads CASSLGSMADTQYF. In DNA, the CDR3 is TGTGCCAGCAGCCTCGGGTCGATGGCAGATACGCAGTATTTT.

The chain couples TRBV4-1 to TRBJ1-4; unclear D gene. Per the germline V gene, CDR1 is MGHRA and CDR2 is YSYEKL. This CDR3 is built from 13 residues. V dropped 4 bases and J dropped 8 bases, with 11 bases sitting between them. The CDR3 reads CASSRGVWEKLFF. CDR3 in DNA: TGCGCCAGCAGCCGGGGAGTATGGGAAAAACTGTTTTTT.

The chain combines TRBV28 with TRBJ1-6; tentative D call: TRBD1 (5 bases). The CDR3 sequence is 12 residues long. CDR1 is MDHEN, CDR2 SYDVKM, per germline. Trimming stripped 5 bases from V and 8 bases from J, with 7 bases between. Here the CDR3 reads CASSGGYSPLHF. The CDR3 DNA follows: TGTGCCAGCAGTGGGGGGTATTCACCCCTCCACTTT.

The chain uses TRBV20-1 and TRBJ2-4; D unclear. CDR3 length equals 12 residues. The V gene lost 6 bases and the J gene lost 3 bases, with 9 bases spanning the gap. Germline V gives CDR1 DFQATT, CDR2 SNEGSKA (reference sequence). CDR3 amino acids: CSATGSKNIQYF. CDR3 DNA sequence: TGCAGTGCCACCGGTAGCAAAAACATTCAGTACTTC.

The rearrangement links TRBV7-9 to TRBJ2-3; D could derive from TRBD1 or TRBD2 (6 bases each). Germline V lookup: CDR1 SEHNR, CDR2 FQNEAQ (reference sequence). V was shortened by 7 bases and J by 4 bases, with 21 bases between the two germline ends. The CDR3 has 16 residues. CDR3 in amino acids: CASNTGRGGPPDTQYF. The CDR3 DNA follows: TGTGCCAGCAACACGGGTCGTGGGGGGCCACCAGATACGCAGTATTTT.

The J gene is TRBJ2-7, the V gene TRBV6-2 or TRBV6-3; D is uncertain. Trimming removed 6 bases from V and 2 bases from J, with 11 bases in between. CDR1 is MNHEY and CDR2 is SVGEGT in the germline V gene. CDR3 length: 13 residues. Written as DNA, the CDR3 is TGTGCCAGCAGACCAGGTACCCCCTACGAGCAGTACTTC. Protein: CASRPGTPYEQYF.

V is TRBV4-2 and J is TRBJ1-1; possibly TRBD1 for D (5 bases). V gave up 1 base and J gave up 0 bases, with 12 bases separating them. The CDR3 is 16 residues long. Germline lookup yields CDR1 LGHNA and CDR2 YNFKEQ. CDR3 region: CASSQAGRGLNTEAFF. CDR3 sequence (DNA): TGTGCCAGCAGCCAAGCGGGACGAGGACTGAACACTGAAGCTTTCTTT.

The rearrangement uses TRBV6-2 or TRBV6-3 and TRBJ1-4; unclear D gene. Germline V gene lookup returns CDR1 MNHEY and CDR2 SVGEGT. The CDR3 totals 18 residues. V dropped 0 bases and J dropped 6 bases, with 20 bases sitting between them. This CDR3 is CASSYSNFPGPADEKLFF. DNA for the CDR3: TGTGCCAGCAGTTACTCGAACTTCCCCGGACCGGCGGATGAAAAACTGTTTTTT.

As concerns this clonotype: A much larger clone differs from this one at a single base, so this may be a read error. The chain couples TRBV12-3 or TRBV12-4 to TRBJ2-5; 9 positions match TRBD2. The CDR3 has 16 residues. Unmatched junction bases numbered 20, after V lost 7 bases and J lost 11 bases. Here the CDR3 DNA reads TGTGCCAGCATTCTGGCGGCGGGGGGGCTCTTTGGGGAGCAGTACTTC. Translation gives CASILAAGGLFGEQYF.

This CDR3 is CASSLGWKHYGYTF. CDR3 coding DNA: TGTGCCAGCAGTTTAGGCTGGAAACACTATGGCTACACCTTC. V usage is TRBV28 and J usage is TRBJ1-2; D gene ambiguous. This CDR3 has 14 amino acids. The germline V gene encodes CDR1 MDHEN and CDR2 SYDVKM. The V end was cut by 2 bases, the J end by 3 bases, with 10 bases between.

The chain couples TRBV5-5 to TRBJ2-3; D gene unclear. There are 11 residues in the CDR3. The V gene lost 7 bases and the J gene lost 5 bases, with 8 bases spanning the gap. Germline V CDR1 and CDR2: SGHKS, YYEKEE (reference sequence). The CDR3 DNA reads TGTGCCAGCGCAACGGTAGATACGCAGTATTTT. It codes for CASATVDTQYF.

In this sample, this clonotype turned up a few times. This chain joins TRBV4-3 and TRBJ2-2; a possible D gene is TRBD1 (6 bases). Trimming shortened V by 0 bases and J by 5 bases, and 10 bases separated the two germline ends. The CDR3 extends over 15 amino acids. Germline CDR1 is LGHNA and CDR2 is YSLEER. The CDR3 is CASSQEGARTGELFF. Here the CDR3 DNA reads TGCGCCAGCAGCCAAGAGGGGGCGCGGACCGGGGAGCTGTTTTTT.

This rearrangement joins TRBV12-3 or TRBV12-4 to TRBJ1-2; 8 nucleotides align to TRBD1. The CDR3 is made up of 13 amino acids. Unmatched junction bases numbered 6, after V lost 7 bases and J lost 5 bases. DNA of the CDR3: TGTGCCAGCACTTCAGGGGGCGCGTATGGCTACACCTTC. Protein: CASTSGGAYGYTF.

This chain uses TRBV20-1 with TRBJ2-4; D might be TRBD2 (5 bases). Judging by the DNA end, TRBJ2-5 fits better; the J call may be wrong. CDR1 is DFQATT, CDR2 SNEGSKA, per germline (reference sequence). The length of the CDR3 is 13 residues. The CDR3 DNA is TGCAGTGCTAGGGAACGGGGAGCAGAGACCCAGTACTTC. Residues: CSARERGAETQYF.

The chain joins TRBV6-5 to TRBJ1-1; D unclear. The V and J ends lost 6 bases and 1 base respectively, with 15 bases between them. The length of the CDR3 is 15 residues. Germline V CDR1 and CDR2: MNHEY, SVGAGI. Here the CDR3 reads CASSPHLGSNTEAFF. The CDR3 DNA follows: TGTGCCAGCAGCCCTCATTTAGGATCGAACACTGAAGCTTTCTTT.

The gene calls are TRBV20-1 and TRBJ1-2; 10 bases line up with TRBD1. After removal of 6 bases from V and 6 bases from J, the junction contained 10 bases not matched to a gene. CDR3 length equals 14 residues. Looked up from germline, CDR1 is DFQATT and CDR2 is SNEGSKA (reference sequence). The CDR3, as DNA: TGCAGTGCCTCTAGACAGGGGGCGAGAAATGGCTACACCTTC. Its translation is CSASRQGARNGYTF.

V usage is TRBV20-1 and J usage is TRBJ1-2; no firm D call. Germline CDR1 DFQATT, CDR2 SNEGSKA (reference sequence). The CDR3 covers 11 residues. The V end lost 2 bases, the J end lost 7 bases, and 8 bases lay between the germline ends. The CDR3 loop is CSARSEGGYTF. The CDR3 bases are TGCAGTGCTAGATCTGAGGGTGGCTACACCTTC.

The rearrangement links TRBV29-1 to TRBJ1-2; tentatively, D is TRBD1 (6 bases). In germline, CDR1 is SQVTM, CDR2 ANQGSEA. Deletions cut 0 bases from V and 3 bases from J, with 11 bases between. The length of the CDR3 is 14 residues. The CDR3 here is CSVEDRGQHYGYTF. CDR3 DNA sequence: TGCAGCGTTGAAGATCGCGGACAGCACTATGGCTACACCTTC.

The genes are TRBV7-2 and TRBJ2-5; no definite D call. Deletions cut 5 bases from V and 6 bases from J, with 10 bases between. Germline V lookup: CDR1 SGHTA, CDR2 FQGNSA. The CDR3 has 12 amino acids. The CDR3 bases are TGTGCCAGCAGCCCAAAAAGTCAGACCCAGTACTTC. This sequence encodes CASSPKSQTQYF.

This sequence joins TRBV7-2 and TRBJ2-1; D is possibly TRBD1 (6 bases). The CDR3 totals 13 residues. Per the germline V gene, CDR1 is SGHTA and CDR2 is FQGNSA. V was pared by 4 bases and J by 7 bases, with 11 bases between. CDR3 DNA sequence: TGTGCCAGCAGCTACAGGGAGCTGAATGAGCAGTTCTTC. This sequence encodes CASSYRELNEQFF.

This clonotype was seen more than once but under ten times. CDR3 protein: CASSRLTGYDGYTF. The CDR3 DNA reads as TGTGCCAGCAGTCGGTTAACAGGGTACGATGGCTACACCTTC. The V call is TRBV12-3 or TRBV12-4, the J call TRBJ1-2, with D possibly being TRBD1 (6 bases). Trimming cost V 5 bases and J 6 bases, with 16 bases left between them. This CDR3 region has 14 residues.